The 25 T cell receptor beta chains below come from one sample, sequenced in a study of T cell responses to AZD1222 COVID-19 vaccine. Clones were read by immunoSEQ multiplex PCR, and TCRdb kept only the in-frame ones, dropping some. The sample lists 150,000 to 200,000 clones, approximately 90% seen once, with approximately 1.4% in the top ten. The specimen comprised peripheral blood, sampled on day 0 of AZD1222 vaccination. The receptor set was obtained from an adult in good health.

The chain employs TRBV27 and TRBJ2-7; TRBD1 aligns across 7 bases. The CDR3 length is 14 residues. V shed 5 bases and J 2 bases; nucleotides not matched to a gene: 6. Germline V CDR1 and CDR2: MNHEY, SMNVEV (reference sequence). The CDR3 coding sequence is TGTGCCAGCAGTGCCCGACAGGGAGCCTACGAGCAGTACTTC. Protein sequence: CASSARQGAYEQYF.

The chain's CDR3 is CASSQEGRSGPMNTEAFF. In nucleotides, the CDR3 is TGTGCCAGCAGCCAAGAGGGTAGGTCGGGACCCATGAACACTGAAGCTTTCTTT. This chain connects TRBV4-2 to TRBJ1-1; a possible D gene is TRBD1 (5 bases). CDR1 and CDR2 from the germline V gene are LGHNA and YNFKEQ. The CDR3 consists of 18 residues. The germline V and J ends were trimmed by 0 bases and 0 bases, with 17 bases remaining between them.

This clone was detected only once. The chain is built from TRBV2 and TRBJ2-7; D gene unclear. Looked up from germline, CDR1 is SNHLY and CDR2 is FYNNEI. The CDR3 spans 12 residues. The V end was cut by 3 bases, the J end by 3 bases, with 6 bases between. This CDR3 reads CASSETYYEQYF. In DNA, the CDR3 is TGTGCCAGCAGTGAGACTTACTACGAGCAGTACTTC.

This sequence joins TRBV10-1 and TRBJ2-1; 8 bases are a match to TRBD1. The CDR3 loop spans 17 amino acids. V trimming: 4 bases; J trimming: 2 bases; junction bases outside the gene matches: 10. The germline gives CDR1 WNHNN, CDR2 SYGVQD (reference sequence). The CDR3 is CASSGGQVIPPYNEQFF. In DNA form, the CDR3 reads TGCGCCAGCAGTGGGGGACAGGTTATCCCCCCCTACAATGAGCAGTTCTTC.

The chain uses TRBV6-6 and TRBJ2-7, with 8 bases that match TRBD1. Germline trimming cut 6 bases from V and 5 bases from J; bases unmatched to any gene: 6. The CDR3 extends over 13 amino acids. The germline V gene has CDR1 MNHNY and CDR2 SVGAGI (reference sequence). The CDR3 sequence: CASSRGRFHEQYF. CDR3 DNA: TGTGCCAGCAGCAGGGGGCGCTTCCACGAGCAGTACTTC.

DNA for the CDR3: TGTGCCAGCAGTTCGTACTGGGATACGATGAACACTGAAGCTTTCTTT. Its translation is CASSSYWDTMNTEAFF. The chain recombines TRBV28 with TRBJ1-1; D gene uncertain. The germline V and J ends were trimmed by 4 bases and 0 bases, with 15 bases remaining between them. Germline-derived CDR1 and CDR2 are MDHEN and SYDVKM. The CDR3 is 16 residues long.

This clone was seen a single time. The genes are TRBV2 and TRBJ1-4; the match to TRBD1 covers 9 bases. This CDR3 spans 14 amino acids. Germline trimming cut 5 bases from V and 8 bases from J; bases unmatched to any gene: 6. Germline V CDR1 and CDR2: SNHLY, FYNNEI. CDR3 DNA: TGTGCCAGCAGTCGGACAGGGGCGGAAGAAAAACTGTTTTTT. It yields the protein CASSRTGAEEKLFF.

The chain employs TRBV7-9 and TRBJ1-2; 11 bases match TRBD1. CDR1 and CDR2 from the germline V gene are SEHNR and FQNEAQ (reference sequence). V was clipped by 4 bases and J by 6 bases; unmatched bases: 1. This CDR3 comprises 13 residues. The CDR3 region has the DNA TGTGCCAGCAGCTGGGACAGGGGGAATGGCTACACCTTC. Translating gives CASSWDRGNGYTF.

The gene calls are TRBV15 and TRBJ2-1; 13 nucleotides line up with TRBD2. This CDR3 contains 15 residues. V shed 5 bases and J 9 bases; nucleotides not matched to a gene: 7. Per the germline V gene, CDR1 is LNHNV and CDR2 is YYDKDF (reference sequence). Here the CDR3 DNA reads TGTGCCACCAGCGATACTAGCGGGAGGGGGATTGAGCAGTTCTTC. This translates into CATSDTSGRGIEQFF.

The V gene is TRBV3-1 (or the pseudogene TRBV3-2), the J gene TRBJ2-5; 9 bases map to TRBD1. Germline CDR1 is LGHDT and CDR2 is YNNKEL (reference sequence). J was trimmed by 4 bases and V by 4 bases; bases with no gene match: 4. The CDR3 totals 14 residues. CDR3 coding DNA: TGTGCCAGCAGCCCAATGACAGGGGGAGAGACCCAGTACTTC. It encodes CASSPMTGGETQYF.

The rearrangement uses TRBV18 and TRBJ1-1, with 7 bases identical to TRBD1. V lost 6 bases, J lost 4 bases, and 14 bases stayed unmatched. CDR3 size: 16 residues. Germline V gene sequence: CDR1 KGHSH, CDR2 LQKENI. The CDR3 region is CASSPLSGQPPTEAFF. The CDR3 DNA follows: TGTGCCAGCTCGCCGCTTTCGGGACAGCCCCCCACTGAAGCTTTCTTT.

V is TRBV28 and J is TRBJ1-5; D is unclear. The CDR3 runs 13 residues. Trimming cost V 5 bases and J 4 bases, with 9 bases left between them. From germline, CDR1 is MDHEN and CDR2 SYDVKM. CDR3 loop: CASSPGKNQPQHF. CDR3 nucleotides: TGTGCCAGCAGTCCCGGGAAGAATCAGCCCCAGCATTTT.

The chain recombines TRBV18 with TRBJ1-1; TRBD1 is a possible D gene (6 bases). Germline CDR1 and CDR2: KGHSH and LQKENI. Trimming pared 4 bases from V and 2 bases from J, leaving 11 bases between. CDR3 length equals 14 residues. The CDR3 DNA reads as TGTGCCAGCTCACGTCCGGACAGTAACACTGAAGCTTTCTTT. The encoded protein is CASSRPDSNTEAFF.

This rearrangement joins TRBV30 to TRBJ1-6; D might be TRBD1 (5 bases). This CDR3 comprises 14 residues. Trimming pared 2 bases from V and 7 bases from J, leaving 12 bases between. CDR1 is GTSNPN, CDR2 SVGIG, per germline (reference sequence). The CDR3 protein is CAWSWDSRNSPLHF. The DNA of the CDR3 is TGTGCCTGGAGTTGGGACTCAAGAAATTCACCCCTCCACTTT.

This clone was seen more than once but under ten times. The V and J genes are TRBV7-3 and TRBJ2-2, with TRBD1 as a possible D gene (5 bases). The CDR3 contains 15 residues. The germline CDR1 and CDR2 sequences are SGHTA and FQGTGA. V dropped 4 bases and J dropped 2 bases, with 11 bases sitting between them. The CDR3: CASSSWQGNTGELFF. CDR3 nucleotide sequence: TGTGCCAGCAGCTCCTGGCAGGGAAACACCGGGGAGCTGTTTTTT. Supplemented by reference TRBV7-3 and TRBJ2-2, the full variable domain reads GAGVSQTPSNKVTEKGKYVELRCDPISGHTALYWYRQSLGQGPEFLIYFQGTGAADDSGLPNDRFFAVRPEGSVSTLKIQRTERGDSAVYLCASSSWQGNTGELFFGEGSRLTVL.

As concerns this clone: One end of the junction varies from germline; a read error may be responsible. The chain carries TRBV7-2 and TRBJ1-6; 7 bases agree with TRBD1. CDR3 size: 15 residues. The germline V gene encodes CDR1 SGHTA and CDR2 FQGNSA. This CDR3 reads CASSPTGRGQSRLHF. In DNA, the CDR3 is TGTGCCAGCAGCCCCACCGGGAGGGGGCAGTCACGCCTCCACTTT.

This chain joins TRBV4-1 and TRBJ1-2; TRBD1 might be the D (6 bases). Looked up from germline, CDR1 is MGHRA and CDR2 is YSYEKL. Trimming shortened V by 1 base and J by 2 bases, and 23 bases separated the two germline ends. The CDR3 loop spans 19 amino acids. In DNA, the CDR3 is TGCGCCAGCAGCCAAGTCGGGAGGCGGGAGGTAGGGACAAACTATGGCTACACCTTC. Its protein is CASSQVGRREVGTNYGYTF.

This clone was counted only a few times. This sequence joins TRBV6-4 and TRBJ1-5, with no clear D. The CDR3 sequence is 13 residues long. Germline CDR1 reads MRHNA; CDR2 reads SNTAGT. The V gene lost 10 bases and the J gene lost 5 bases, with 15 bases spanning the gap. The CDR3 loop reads CAILVSMDQPQHF. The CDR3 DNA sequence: TGTGCCATCCTTGTATCAATGGATCAGCCCCAGCATTTT.

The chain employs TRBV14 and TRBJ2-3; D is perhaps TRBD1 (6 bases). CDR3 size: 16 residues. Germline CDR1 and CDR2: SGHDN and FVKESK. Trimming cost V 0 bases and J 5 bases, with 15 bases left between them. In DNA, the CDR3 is TGTGCCAGCAGCCAAGATGCCACAGGGAGAAGAGATACGCAGTATTTT. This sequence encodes CASSQDATGRRDTQYF.

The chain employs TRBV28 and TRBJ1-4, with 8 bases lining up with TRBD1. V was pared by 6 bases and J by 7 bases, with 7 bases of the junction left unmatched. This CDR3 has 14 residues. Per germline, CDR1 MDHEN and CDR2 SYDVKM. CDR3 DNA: TGTGCCAGCAGAACCCAGGGGGCGAGTGAAAAACTGTTTTTT. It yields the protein CASRTQGASEKLFF.

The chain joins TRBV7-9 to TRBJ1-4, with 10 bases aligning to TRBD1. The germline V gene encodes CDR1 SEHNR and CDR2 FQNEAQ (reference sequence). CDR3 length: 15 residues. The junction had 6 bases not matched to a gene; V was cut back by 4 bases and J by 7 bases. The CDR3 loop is CASSSWTGGREKLFF. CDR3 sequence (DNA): TGTGCCAGCAGCTCGTGGACAGGGGGACGTGAAAAACTGTTTTTT.

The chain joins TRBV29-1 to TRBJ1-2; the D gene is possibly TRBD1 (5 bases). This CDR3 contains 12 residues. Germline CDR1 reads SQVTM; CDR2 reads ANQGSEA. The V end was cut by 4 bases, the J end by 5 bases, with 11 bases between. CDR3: CSVAARGYGYTF. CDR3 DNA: TGCAGCGTTGCTGCACGGGGGTATGGCTACACCTTC.

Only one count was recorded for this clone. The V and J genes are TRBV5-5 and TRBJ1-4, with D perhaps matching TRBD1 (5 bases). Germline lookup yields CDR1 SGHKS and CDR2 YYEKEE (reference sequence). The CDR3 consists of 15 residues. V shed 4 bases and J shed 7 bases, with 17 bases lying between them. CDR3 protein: CASSRTGGTREKLFF. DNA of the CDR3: TGTGCCAGCAGCAGGACGGGGGGGACCCGTGAAAAACTGTTTTTT.

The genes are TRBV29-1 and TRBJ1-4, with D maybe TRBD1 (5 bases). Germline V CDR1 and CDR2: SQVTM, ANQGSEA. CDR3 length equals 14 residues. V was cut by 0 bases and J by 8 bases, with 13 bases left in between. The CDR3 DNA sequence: TGCAGCGTTGAAGATCGATCGGGGCGCGAAAAACTGTTTTTT. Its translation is CSVEDRSGREKLFF.

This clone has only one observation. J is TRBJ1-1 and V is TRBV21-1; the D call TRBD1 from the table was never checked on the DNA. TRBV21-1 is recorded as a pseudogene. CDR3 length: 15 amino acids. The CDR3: CASSKAQGKRTEAFF. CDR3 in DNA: TGTGCCAGCAGCAAAGCGCAGGGGAAGAGAACTGAAGCTTTCTTT.